Below, 32 T cell receptor beta chains from the same sample are listed, as sequenced in a study of cytomegalovirus exposure and HLA in healthy donors. It was with 60 Vbeta and 13 Jbeta primers that the PCR ran. TCRdb's table, derived via immunoSEQ multiplex PCR, lists solely in-frame clones and lacks some. This sample has about 110,000 clones, with roughly four fifths found just once. Sequencing was done on a sample of PBMCs. The receptors shown here come from a man between 45 and 60 years old in good health and CMV-seronegative.

The V call is TRBV19, the J call TRBJ1-5; D is unclear. V shed 5 bases and J shed 2 bases, with 13 bases lying between them. The CDR3 contains 15 residues. Germline loops: CDR1 LNHDA, CDR2 SQIVND (reference sequence). CDR3 sequence: CASSLSGNGNQPQHF. The CDR3 bases are TGTGCCAGTAGTCTGTCGGGTAATGGCAATCAGCCCCAGCATTTT.

This clone is a singleton in its sample. This rearrangement joins TRBV28 to TRBJ2-7; TRBD2 might be the D (6 bases). This CDR3 is 16 amino acids long. The germline CDR1 and CDR2 sequences are MDHEN and SYDVKM. The germline V and J ends were trimmed by 3 bases and 1 base, with 16 bases remaining between them. The CDR3 DNA sequence: TGTGCCAGCAGTTTTAGAGGCGACGGGAGATCCTACGAGCAGTACGTC. It codes for CASSFRGDGRSYEQYV.

This clone was detected only a few times. The chain joins TRBV6-5 to TRBJ1-6; 7 bases map to TRBD1. Unmatched junction bases numbered 8, after V lost 5 bases and J lost 7 bases. Germline V lookup: CDR1 MNHEY, CDR2 SVGAGI. The CDR3 contains 15 residues. CDR3 region: CASSRGDSPNSPLHF. In DNA form, the CDR3 reads TGTGCCAGCAGTAGAGGGGACAGCCCCAATTCACCCCTCCACTTT.

This rearrangement joins TRBV6-1 to TRBJ1-2; 10 nucleotides agree with TRBD1. This CDR3 region has 15 residues. Losses at the gene ends were 3 bases for V and 5 bases for J; bases not matched to a gene: 6. Germline V gene sequence: CDR1 MNHNS, CDR2 SASEGT. The CDR3 coding sequence is TGTGCCAGCAGTGAGGCCAGGACAGGGGGGTATGGCTACACCTTC. It translates to CASSEARTGGYGYTF.

This clone was counted between two and nine times. The CDR3 loop is CASMGLSGTEAFF. The CDR3 DNA reads TGCGCCAGCATGGGACTGTCAGGCACTGAAGCTTTCTTT. The V call is TRBV5-1, the J call TRBJ1-1, with D possibly matching TRBD1 (5 bases). The ends were cut back, 6 bases at V and 4 bases at J, with 13 bases in the middle. The germline V gene has CDR1 SGHRS and CDR2 YFSETQ. The CDR3 is 13 amino acids.

J is TRBJ1-2 and V is TRBV5-6, with D perhaps TRBD1 (6 bases). The CDR3 covers 18 residues. Germline-derived CDR1 and CDR2 are SGHDT and YYEEEE. V was clipped by 4 bases and J by 4 bases, with 26 bases between them. CDR3 in amino acids: CASSPKPVYREFFYGYTF. The CDR3 nucleotides are TGTGCCAGCAGCCCTAAACCGGTGTACAGGGAATTTTTCTATGGCTACACCTTC.

The V call is TRBV6-1, the J call TRBJ1-1; 9 bases match TRBD1. CDR1 and CDR2 (germline): MNHNS, SASEGT. The CDR3 loop spans 17 amino acids. The junction had 10 bases not matched to a gene; V was cut back by 1 base and J by 4 bases. Here the CDR3 reads CASSEDSLQGAFTEAFF. The DNA of the CDR3 is TGTGCCAGCAGTGAAGATTCCCTACAGGGGGCATTCACTGAAGCTTTCTTT.

The rearrangement links TRBV19 to TRBJ2-7, with unresolved D. CDR3 length equals 13 residues. The V and J ends lost 0 bases and 4 bases respectively, with 7 bases between them. Germline-derived CDR1 and CDR2 are LNHDA and SQIVND (reference sequence). In DNA form, the CDR3 reads TGTGCCAGTAGTATAGATCTCGGTTACGAGCAGTACTTC. Protein: CASSIDLGYEQYF. The full variable domain, rest sourced from reference TRBV19 and TRBJ2-7, is DGGITQSPKYLFRKEGQNVTLSCEQNLNHDAMYWYRQDPGQGLRLIYYSQIVNDFQKGDIAEGYSVSREKKESFPLTVTSAQKNPTAFYLCASSIDLGYEQYFGPGTRLTVT.

CDR3: CASSQGPGQGARGYTF. The CDR3, as DNA: TGTGCCAGCAGCCAAGGCCCGGGACAGGGGGCGCGGGGCTACACCTTC. The chain employs TRBV4-2 and TRBJ1-2; 12 nucleotides match TRBD1. The CDR3 runs 16 residues. The trim removed 1 base at V and 8 bases at J, leaving 8 bases unmatched. Germline V gene lookup returns CDR1 LGHNA and CDR2 YNFKEQ.

The genes are TRBV7-3 and TRBJ2-5, with 12 bases identical to TRBD2. Germline V gene sequence: CDR1 SGHTA, CDR2 FQGTGA. V lost 4 bases, J lost 2 bases, and 2 bases stayed unmatched. The CDR3 contains 15 residues. The CDR3 protein is CASSSGLAGQETQYF. CDR3 nucleotides: TGTGCCAGCAGCTCGGGACTAGCGGGTCAAGAGACCCAGTACTTC. Full variable domain (rest looked up from reference TRBV7-3 and TRBJ2-5): GAGVSQTPSNKVTEKGKYVELRCDPISGHTALYWYRQSLGQGPEFLIYFQGTGAADDSGLPNDRFFAVRPEGSVSTLKIQRTERGDSAVYLCASSSGLAGQETQYFGPGTRLLVL.

The rearrangement uses TRBV7-9 and TRBJ1-2; 8 bases fit TRBD1. Germline CDR1 is SEHNR and CDR2 is FQNEAQ (reference sequence). The ends lost 5 bases at V and 5 bases at J; junction bases unmatched: 13. The CDR3 is 16 residues long. CDR3 nucleotide sequence: TGTGCCAGCAGCCGCGGCGGGACAGGTTATACTTATGGCTACACCTTC. Protein sequence: CASSRGGTGYTYGYTF.

V usage is TRBV7-9 and J usage is TRBJ1-1, with D maybe TRBD1 (6 bases). Germline V gene data show CDR1 as SEHNR and CDR2 as FQNEAQ (reference sequence). The length of the CDR3 is 17 residues. Deletions cut 5 bases from V and 2 bases from J, with 21 bases between. Written as DNA, the CDR3 is TGTGCCAGCAGCCTCCCTGGGGGGGCGGATTTCAACACTGAAGCTTTCTTT. This gives the protein CASSLPGGADFNTEAFF.

The chain employs TRBV30 and TRBJ1-2; a possible D gene is TRBD1 (5 bases). Germline V gene sequence: CDR1 GTSNPN, CDR2 SVGIG (reference sequence). V dropped 1 base and J dropped 8 bases, with 14 bases sitting between them. This CDR3 spans 13 amino acids. This CDR3 reads CAWSGGLMEGYTF. CDR3 bases: TGTGCCTGGAGTGGGGGACTTATGGAGGGCTACACCTTC.

The gene calls are TRBV6-6 and TRBJ2-3; 12 nucleotides line up with TRBD2. CDR3 length: 16 amino acids. J lost 5 bases, V lost 5 bases, and 8 bases had no gene match. Germline CDR1 and CDR2: MNHNY and SVGAGI (reference sequence). Here the CDR3 reads CASSPTSGGYVDTQYF. In DNA, the CDR3 is TGTGCCAGCAGTCCGACTAGCGGGGGTTATGTAGATACGCAGTATTTT.

This rearrangement joins TRBV23-1 to TRBJ1-1; 7 bases agree with TRBD1. TRBV23-1 is classed as an ORF, of uncertain function. V lost 4 bases and J lost 4; bases outside the gene matches: 9. The CDR3 contains 15 residues. The CDR3 spells CASSPIDRVVTEAFF. CDR3 nucleotides: TGCGCCAGCAGTCCTATCGACAGGGTTGTCACTGAAGCTTTCTTT.

The rearrangement links TRBV5-1 to TRBJ2-5, with 11 bases identical to TRBD1. Trimming took 7 bases from V and 1 from J; bases not matched to a gene: 9. The CDR3 has 16 residues. Germline V gene data show CDR1 as SGHRS and CDR2 as YFSETQ. Here the CDR3 DNA reads TGCGCCAGCGGCCCGGGGACAGGGGGTTTCCAAGAGACCCAGTACTTC. It is translated as CASGPGTGGFQETQYF.

The V call is TRBV10-3, the J call TRBJ1-2; possible D gene TRBD1, 5 bases. Germline assignment: CDR1 ENHRY and CDR2 SYGVKD. CDR3 length: 12 residues. V lost 11 bases and J 2 bases, leaving 12 bases between the germline ends. The CDR3 sequence: CAAQEKNYGYTF. In nucleotides, the CDR3 is TGTGCCGCACAGGAGAAGAACTATGGCTACACCTTC.

V and J are TRBV14 and TRBJ2-2; tentatively, D is TRBD1 (6 bases). V lost 4 bases and J lost 5, with 8 bases in between. CDR1 is SGHDN and CDR2 is FVKESK in the germline V gene. This CDR3 region has 13 residues. CDR3 protein: CASSLQGTGELFF. The CDR3 DNA reads TGTGCCAGCAGCCTGCAGGGGACCGGGGAGCTGTTTTTT.

V and J are TRBV13 and TRBJ1-2; 7 bases are a match to TRBD1. J lost 3 bases, V lost 3 bases, and 4 bases had no gene match. The CDR3 is 14 residues long. Germline V lookup: CDR1 PRHDT, CDR2 FYEKMQ (reference sequence). The CDR3 region is CASSLRGGDYGYTF. CDR3 bases: TGTGCCAGCAGCTTGCGAGGGGGCGACTATGGCTACACCTTC.

The chain is built from TRBV19 and TRBJ1-5, with 7 nucleotides matching TRBD1. The CDR3 runs to 15 residues. The V segment lost 3 bases and the J segment 6 bases; nucleotides outside the gene matches: 8. The germline V gene encodes CDR1 LNHDA and CDR2 SQIVND (reference sequence). CDR3 region: CASSIGTVKVQPQHF. The DNA for the CDR3 is TGTGCCAGTAGTATCGGGACAGTAAAAGTTCAGCCCCAGCATTTT.

The chain employs TRBV7-9 and TRBJ2-2; TRBD1 matches 8 bases. Germline loops: CDR1 SEHNR, CDR2 FQNEAQ (reference sequence). The CDR3 contains 18 residues. The trim removed 7 bases at V and 0 bases at J, leaving 13 bases unmatched. The CDR3 spells CASTVPGQVVTNTGELFF. CDR3 coding DNA: TGTGCCAGCACCGTCCCGGGACAGGTAGTAACGAACACCGGGGAGCTGTTTTTT.

A note on this clone: At one of its ends the junction is not consistent with the germline gene, which may arise from a read error. This chain uses TRBV7-7 with TRBJ2-5, with D possibly being TRBD2 (5 bases). The CDR3 contains 14 residues. Germline CDR1 and CDR2: SSHAT and FNYEAQ (reference sequence). The CDR3 DNA follows: TGTGCTAGCAGCCACAGTCGGGGACAAGAGACCCAGTACTTC. Translating gives CASSHSRGQETQYF.

The rearrangement uses TRBV5-1 and TRBJ2-1; 7 bases are a match to TRBD2. Per the germline V gene, CDR1 is SGHRS and CDR2 is YFSETQ. V lost 0 bases and J lost 4; bases outside the gene matches: 4. The CDR3 contains 15 residues. CDR3 DNA sequence: TGCGCCAGCAGCTTGGAAGCGGGGACTTACAATGAGCAGTTCTTC. Amino acid sequence: CASSLEAGTYNEQFF.

This chain links TRBV2 with TRBJ1-1; D remains unclear. The germline V and J ends were trimmed by 2 bases and 0 bases, with 13 bases remaining between them. Germline V gene sequence: CDR1 SNHLY, CDR2 FYNNEI. The CDR3 length is 16 residues. The CDR3 sequence: CASSELDGLMNTEAFF. CDR3 sequence (DNA): TGTGCCAGCAGTGAATTAGACGGACTCATGAACACTGAAGCTTTCTTT.

This chain uses TRBV29-1 with TRBJ1-2; D unresolved. The CDR3 sequence is 12 residues long. Trimming took off 3 bases at V and 4 bases at J, with 9 bases between the two ends. Germline CDR1 is SQVTM and CDR2 is ANQGSEA. The CDR3 sequence: CSVEVAVYGYTF. CDR3 DNA sequence: TGCAGCGTTGAGGTTGCGGTCTATGGCTACACCTTC.

This clone was recorded only once. V usage is TRBV27 and J usage is TRBJ2-1, with D possibly matching TRBD2 (6 bases). The V gene lost 8 bases and the J gene lost 4 bases, with 15 bases spanning the gap. The CDR3 consists of 14 residues. The germline V gene has CDR1 MNHEY and CDR2 SMNVEV (reference sequence). CDR3 region: CASRTGTQYNEQFF. In DNA, the CDR3 is TGTGCCAGCCGGACGGGGACTCAGTACAATGAGCAGTTCTTC.

The count of this clone is one. This chain uses TRBV6-4 with TRBJ1-6; TRBD1 matches 8 bases. The CDR3 totals 13 residues. The V and J ends lost 5 bases and 7 bases, in that order; junction bases with no gene match: 1. Per the germline V gene, CDR1 is MRHNA and CDR2 is SNTAGT. Written as DNA, the CDR3 is TGTGCCAGCAGTCGACAGGGGAATTCACCCCTCCACTTT. Its protein is CASSRQGNSPLHF.

The chain employs TRBV5-6 and TRBJ2-5; D remains ambiguous. In germline, CDR1 is SGHDT, CDR2 YYEEEE. This CDR3 region has 14 residues. V dropped 5 bases and J dropped 5 bases, with 16 bases sitting between them. In DNA form, the CDR3 reads TGTGCCAGCAGACAATCTTTAGCAGTGGAGACCCAGTACTTC. It specifies CASRQSLAVETQYF.

The chain combines TRBV28 with TRBJ1-5; D ambiguous. CDR1 MDHEN and CDR2 SYDVKM come from the germline V gene. V was cut by 5 bases and J by 5 bases, with 16 bases left in between. This CDR3 region has 15 residues. The CDR3 loop is CASSPRADRDQPQHF. The CDR3 DNA is TGTGCCAGCAGTCCGCGGGCCGACCGGGATCAGCCCCAGCATTTT.

This clone was seen only once. The chain recombines TRBV10-3 with TRBJ1-2; 7 bases match TRBD1. There are 15 residues in the CDR3. Trimming took 10 bases from V and 5 from J; bases not matched to a gene: 16. CDR1 is ENHRY, CDR2 SYGVKD, per germline. CDR3 loop: CATSIGTETRYGYTF. The CDR3 nucleotides are TGTGCCACCTCGATTGGGACAGAGACACGATATGGCTACACCTTC.

The chain combines TRBV27 with TRBJ1-1; the D gene is possibly TRBD1 (6 bases). V was shortened by 6 bases and J by 0 bases, with 29 bases between the two germline ends. Germline CDR1 reads MNHEY; CDR2 reads SMNVEV (reference sequence). The CDR3 has 20 amino acids. The CDR3 loop is CASSRRGKPRTVNLNTEAFF. The CDR3 coding sequence is TGTGCCAGCAGCCGAAGGGGTAAACCCAGGACAGTTAATCTGAACACTGAAGCTTTCTTT.

The V call is TRBV6-6, the J call TRBJ1-2; the match to TRBD1 covers 8 bases. The CDR3 consists of 15 residues. Looked up from germline, CDR1 is MNHNY and CDR2 is SVGAGI (reference sequence). V gave up 6 bases and J gave up 5 bases; unmatched junction bases: 11. The CDR3 protein is CASRGQGAVVYGYTF. CDR3 nucleotides: TGTGCCAGCAGGGGGCAGGGGGCGGTTGTATATGGCTACACCTTC.